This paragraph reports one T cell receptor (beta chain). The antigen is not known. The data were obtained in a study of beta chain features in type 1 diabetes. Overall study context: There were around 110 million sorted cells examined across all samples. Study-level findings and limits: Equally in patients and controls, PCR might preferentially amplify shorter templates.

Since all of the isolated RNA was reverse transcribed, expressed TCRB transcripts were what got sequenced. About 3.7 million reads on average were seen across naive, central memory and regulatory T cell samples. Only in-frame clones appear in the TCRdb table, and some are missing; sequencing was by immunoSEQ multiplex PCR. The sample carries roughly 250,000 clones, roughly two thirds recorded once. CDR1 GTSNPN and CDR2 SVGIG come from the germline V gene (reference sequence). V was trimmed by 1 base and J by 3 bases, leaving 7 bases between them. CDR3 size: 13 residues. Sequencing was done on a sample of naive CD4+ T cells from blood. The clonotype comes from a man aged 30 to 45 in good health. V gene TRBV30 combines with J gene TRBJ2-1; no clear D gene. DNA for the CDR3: TGTGCCTGGAGTGAGGACGACTACAATGAGCAGTTCTTC. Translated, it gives CAWSEDDYNEQFF.